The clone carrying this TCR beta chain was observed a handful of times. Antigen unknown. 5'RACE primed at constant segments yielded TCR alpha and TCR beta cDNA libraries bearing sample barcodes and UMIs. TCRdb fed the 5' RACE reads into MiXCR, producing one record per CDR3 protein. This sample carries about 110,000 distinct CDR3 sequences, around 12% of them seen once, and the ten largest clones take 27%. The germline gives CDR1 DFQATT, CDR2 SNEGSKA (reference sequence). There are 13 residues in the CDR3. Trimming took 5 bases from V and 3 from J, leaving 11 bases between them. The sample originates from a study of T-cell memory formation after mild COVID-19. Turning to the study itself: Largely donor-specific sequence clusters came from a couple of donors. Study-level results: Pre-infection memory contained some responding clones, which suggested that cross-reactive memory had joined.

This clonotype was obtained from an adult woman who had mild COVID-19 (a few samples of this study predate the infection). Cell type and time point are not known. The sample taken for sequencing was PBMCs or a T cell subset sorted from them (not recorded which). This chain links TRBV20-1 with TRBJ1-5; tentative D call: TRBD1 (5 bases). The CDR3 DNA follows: TGCAGTGCTGACCGGGGCTTCAATCAGCCCCAGCATTTT. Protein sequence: CSADRGFNQPQHF.